Presented here are 23 T cell receptor beta chains from one specimen sequenced in a study of identical twins. TCRdb redid the calling of the 5' RACE reads with MiXCR, one entry per CDR3 protein. This sample carries around 650,000 distinct CDR3 sequences, less than 9% of them seen once, and the ten largest clones take roughly 1.5%. These same records also appear under a second study, on yellow fever vaccine responses in identical twins.

Input material: PBMCs. These receptors were obtained from a woman under 30 in good health.

In this sample, this clonotype turned up a few times. This chain joins TRBV25-1 and TRBJ1-3; the D is unclear. Germline V gives CDR1 MGHDK, CDR2 SYGVNS. This CDR3 spans 11 amino acids. Trimming removed 2 bases from V and 9 bases from J, with 5 bases in between. The CDR3 loop is CASSELGTIYF. The CDR3 nucleotides read TGTGCCAGCAGTGAACTGGGCACCATATATTTT.

This clonotype appeared a few times. J is TRBJ2-5 and V is TRBV25-1, with D hard to call. The germline V gene encodes CDR1 MGHDK and CDR2 SYGVNS. V was clipped by 1 base and J by 5 bases, with 5 bases between them. This CDR3 contains 12 residues. The CDR3, as DNA: TGTGCCAGCAGTGAATTATGGGAGACCCAGTACTTC. It codes for CASSELWETQYF. The whole variable domain, remainder taken from reference TRBV25-1 and TRBJ2-5, is EADIYQTPRYLVIGTGKKITLECSQTMGHDKMYWYQQDPGMELHLIHYSYGVNSTEKGDLSSESTVSRIRTEHFPLTLESARPSHTSQYLCASSELWETQYFGPGTRLLVL.

This clonotype was detected ten times or more. The chain combines TRBV4-1 with TRBJ2-4; 8 bases are a match to TRBD1. Per germline, CDR1 MGHRA and CDR2 YSYEKL. V lost 3 bases, J lost 0 bases, and 7 bases stayed unmatched. The CDR3 covers 17 residues. The DNA for the CDR3 is TGCGCCAGCAGCCATTTAGGACAGGGTATAGCCAAAAACATTCAGTACTTC. It specifies CASSHLGQGIAKNIQYF.

This clonotype appeared many times. V and J are TRBV5-5 and TRBJ2-4; no definite D call. Germline CDR1 SGHKS, CDR2 YYEKEE (reference sequence). This CDR3 contains 15 residues. V was pared by 2 bases and J by 0 bases, with 9 bases between. The CDR3 DNA is TGTGCCAGCAGCTTTGAGTTCCTAGCCAAAAACATTCAGTACTTC. Amino acids: CASSFEFLAKNIQYF. The whole variable domain, remainder taken from reference TRBV5-5 and TRBJ2-4, is DAGVTQSPTHLIKTRGQQVTLRCSPISGHKSVSWYQQVLGQGPQFIFQYYEKEERGRGNFPDRFSARQFPNYSSELNVNALLLGDSALYLCASSFEFLAKNIQYFGAGTRLSVL.

This chain connects TRBV2 to TRBJ2-1; unclear D gene. CDR3 length: 14 residues. Trimming left V 5 bases short and J 9 bases short, with 17 bases between. In germline, CDR1 is SNHLY, CDR2 FYNNEI. The CDR3: CASSPSWAQSEQFF. CDR3 coding DNA: TGTGCCAGCAGTCCCTCTTGGGCCCAAAGTGAGCAGTTCTTC.

This clonotype has just a few counts. The chain recombines TRBV20-1 with TRBJ2-7; possibly TRBD1 for D (6 bases). Deletions cut 6 bases from V and 4 bases from J, with 22 bases between. The CDR3 consists of 15 residues. Per the germline V gene, CDR1 is DFQATT and CDR2 is SNEGSKA (reference sequence). The CDR3 bases are TGCAGTGCCAGAAATTTAAATGGACAGTCATACGAGCAGTACTTC. This codes for CSARNLNGQSYEQYF.

This clonotype has ten or more counts. The rearrangement uses TRBV11-2 and TRBJ1-2; D might be TRBD1 (5 bases). V lost 5 bases to trimming and J lost 9 bases, with 19 bases between them. The CDR3 sequence is 14 residues long. CDR1 SGHAT and CDR2 FQNNGV come from the germline V gene. The chain's CDR3 is CASSKKGRRYSYTF. The DNA of the CDR3 is TGTGCCAGCAGCAAAAAGGGACGGCGCTACAGCTACACCTTC. Together with reference TRBV11-2 and TRBJ1-2, the CDR3 gives the full variable domain: EAGVAQSPRYKIIEKRQSVAFWCNPISGHATLYWYQQILGQGPKLLIQFQNNGVVDDSQLPKDRFSAERLKGVDSTLKIQPAKLEDSAVYLCASSKKGRRYSYTFGSGTRLTVV.

In its sample, this clonotype was seen many times. The V gene is TRBV12-3 or TRBV12-4, the J gene TRBJ1-2; possible D gene TRBD1, 6 bases. Trimming cost V 3 bases and J 8 bases, with 10 bases left between them. This CDR3 has 12 amino acids. The CDR3 nucleotides read TGTGCCAGCAGTTTGGGGGCGGGGGGCTACACCTTC. Translation: CASSLGAGGYTF.

This clonotype has at least ten counts. This chain links TRBV11-3 with TRBJ2-3, with 9 nucleotides matching TRBD2. V shed 4 bases and J 0 bases; nucleotides not matched to a gene: 5. Germline assignment: CDR1 SGHNT and CDR2 YENEEA. This CDR3 has 16 amino acids. CDR3 residues: CASSSLLAGSTDTQYF. The CDR3, as DNA: TGTGCCAGCAGCTCACTTCTAGCGGGGAGCACAGATACGCAGTATTTT.

This clonotype was seen only a few times. V and J are TRBV5-1 and TRBJ2-7; TRBD1 might be the D (6 bases). The CDR3 is 14 residues long. Germline assignment: CDR1 SGHRS and CDR2 YFSETQ. V gave up 0 bases and J gave up 1 base, with 8 bases separating them. The CDR3 DNA reads TGCGCCAGCAGCTTGGGGACAGATTCCTACGAGCAGTACGTC. Translating it yields CASSLGTDSYEQYV.

Only a few counts were recorded for this clonotype. J is TRBJ1-2 and V is TRBV6-1, with D unresolved. V dropped 6 bases and J dropped 4 bases, with 15 bases sitting between them. The CDR3 contains 14 residues. The germline V gene has CDR1 MNHNS and CDR2 SASEGT. CDR3 nucleotides: TGTGCCAGCAGCCCCGGCAGGACCCTCTATGGCTACACCTTC. This codes for CASSPGRTLYGYTF.

The table lists this clonotype with many counts. The rearrangement uses TRBV24-1 and TRBJ2-1, with TRBD1 as a possible D gene (6 bases). Trimming took off 7 bases at V and 4 bases at J, with 7 bases between the two ends. The CDR3 extends over 12 amino acids. Per germline, CDR1 KGHDR and CDR2 SFDVKD. The CDR3 sequence is CATSDRYNEQFF. DNA of the CDR3: TGTGCCACCAGCGACAGGTACAATGAGCAGTTCTTC.

The gene calls are TRBV12-3 or TRBV12-4 and TRBJ2-3; possible D gene TRBD2, 5 bases. Trimming took off 3 bases at V and 3 bases at J, with 10 bases between the two ends. The CDR3 is 14 residues long. The CDR3 loop is CASSFSSLTDTQYF. The CDR3 DNA sequence: TGTGCCAGCAGTTTCTCTAGCCTAACAGATACGCAGTATTTT.

This sequence joins TRBV6-5 and TRBJ2-2, with a weak D call TRBD1 (5 bases). V was pared by 1 base and J by 5 bases, with 11 bases between. Germline assignment: CDR1 MNHEY and CDR2 SVGAGI. The CDR3 is 15 amino acids. CDR3 residues: CASSYLIPGTGELFF. Here the CDR3 DNA reads TGTGCCAGCAGTTACTTGATCCCAGGGACCGGGGAGCTGTTTTTT.

This clonotype was seen only a few times. A much larger clone is a single base away; this may be a read error. The chain combines TRBV6-4 with TRBJ2-3; TRBD2 agrees at 11 bases. The CDR3 is 19 residues long. Germline V gives CDR1 MRHNA, CDR2 SNTAGT. CDR3 DNA sequence: TGTACCAGCAGTCAGCCCCTTAGCGGGGGGGATTCTAGCACAGATACGCAGTATTTT. Protein product: CTSSQPLSGGDSSTDTQYF.

The chain employs TRBV6-6 and TRBJ1-1, with D tentatively TRBD1 (5 bases). Germline loops: CDR1 MNHNY, CDR2 SVGAGI (reference sequence). There are 13 residues in the CDR3. V lost 3 bases and J 4 bases, leaving 9 bases between the germline ends. The CDR3, as DNA: TGTGCCAGCAGTTATAGGGACGTCACTGAAGCTTTCTTT. It is translated as CASSYRDVTEAFF.

This clonotype was observed a few times. The CDR3 DNA reads TGTGCCAGCAGCCACCGACGGGGGTCTGTTTTGAACACTGAAGCTTTCTTT. Translation gives CASSHRRGSVLNTEAFF. The chain has TRBV7-9 and TRBJ1-1, with a tentative D call TRBD1 (5 bases). V gave up 5 bases and J gave up 0 bases, with 19 bases separating them. The CDR3 has 17 residues. Germline V lookup: CDR1 SEHNR, CDR2 FQNEAQ (reference sequence).

This clonotype was observed many times. V is TRBV12-3 or TRBV12-4 and J is TRBJ2-1, with 8 bases identical to TRBD1. The CDR3 length is 12 residues. The V and J ends lost 6 bases and 10 bases, in that order; junction bases with no gene match: 5. The DNA for the CDR3 is TGTGCCAGCAGAATAACAGGGGGAGAGCAGTTCTTC. Translation: CASRITGGEQFF.

The chain links TRBV15 to TRBJ2-3; unclear D gene. The CDR3 sequence is 14 residues long. Germline V gene sequence: CDR1 LNHNV, CDR2 YYDKDF (reference sequence). V was clipped by 9 bases and J by 1 base, with 14 bases between them. CDR3 sequence: CATRTAPGTDTQYF. Written as DNA, the CDR3 is TGTGCCACGAGGACCGCGCCCGGCACAGATACGCAGTATTTT.

This clonotype was counted many times. This sequence joins TRBV7-3 and TRBJ2-1; TRBD1 matches 8 bases. This CDR3 has 16 residues. CDR1 is SGHTA, CDR2 FQGTGA, per germline. V shed 5 bases and J 0 bases; nucleotides not matched to a gene: 6. CDR3 residues: CASSTGQGGSYNEQFF. Written as DNA, the CDR3 is TGTGCCAGCAGCACTGGACAGGGAGGCTCCTACAATGAGCAGTTCTTC.

This clonotype has only a few counts. The chain recombines TRBV10-3 with TRBJ1-6; the D is unclear. V was cut by 8 bases and J by 7 bases, with 12 bases left in between. The CDR3 is made up of 13 amino acids. Germline CDR1 reads ENHRY; CDR2 reads SYGVKD. In DNA form, the CDR3 reads TGTGCCATCCGAGAGGATCCAAATTCACCCCTCCACTTT. It translates to CAIREDPNSPLHF.

This clonotype has a handful of counts. J is TRBJ1-5 and V is TRBV28; D ambiguous. The V end was cut by 5 bases, the J end by 2 bases, with 13 bases between. CDR1 and CDR2 from the germline V gene are MDHEN and SYDVKM. This CDR3 region has 15 residues. CDR3 bases: TGTGCCAGCAGTCTCCTGGGCGCGGGCAATCAGCCCCAGCATTTT. Protein sequence: CASSLLGAGNQPQHF.

This clonotype was seen a few times. The chain carries TRBV7-8 and TRBJ1-6, with D tentatively TRBD1 (6 bases). V was shortened by 2 bases and J by 6 bases, with 11 bases between the two germline ends. CDR1 is SGHVS and CDR2 is FQNEAQ in the germline V gene. The CDR3 runs 15 residues. The CDR3 here is CASSLRDMTNSPLHF. DNA of the CDR3: TGTGCCAGCAGCTTACGGGACATGACTAATTCACCCCTCCACTTT.